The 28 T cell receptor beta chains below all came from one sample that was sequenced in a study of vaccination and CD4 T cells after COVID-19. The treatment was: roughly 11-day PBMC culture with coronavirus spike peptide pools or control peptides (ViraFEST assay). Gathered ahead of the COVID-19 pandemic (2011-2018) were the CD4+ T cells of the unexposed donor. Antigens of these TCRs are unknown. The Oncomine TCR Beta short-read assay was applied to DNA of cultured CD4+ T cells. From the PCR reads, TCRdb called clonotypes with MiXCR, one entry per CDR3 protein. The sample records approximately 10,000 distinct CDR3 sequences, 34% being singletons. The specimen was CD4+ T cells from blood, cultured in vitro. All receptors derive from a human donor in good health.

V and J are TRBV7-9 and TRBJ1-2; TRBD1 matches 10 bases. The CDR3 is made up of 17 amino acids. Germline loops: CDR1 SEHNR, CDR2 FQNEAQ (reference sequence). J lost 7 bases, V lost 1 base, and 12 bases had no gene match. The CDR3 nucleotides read TGTGCCAGCAGCTTAGGAACCTCCGGGACAGGGGTTGGTGGCTACACCTTC. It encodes CASSLGTSGTGVGGYTF.

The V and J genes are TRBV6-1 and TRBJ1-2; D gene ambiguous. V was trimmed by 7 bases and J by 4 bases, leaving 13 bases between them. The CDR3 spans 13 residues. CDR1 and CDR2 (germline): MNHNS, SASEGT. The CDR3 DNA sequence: TGTGCCAGCACTTCCCCCGGGATCTATGGCTACACCTTC. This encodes CASTSPGIYGYTF.

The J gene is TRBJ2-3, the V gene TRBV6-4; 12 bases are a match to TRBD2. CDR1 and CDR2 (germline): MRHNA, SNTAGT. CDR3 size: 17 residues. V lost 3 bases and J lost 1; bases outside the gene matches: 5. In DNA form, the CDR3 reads TGTGCCAGCAGTGAAGAGGCTAGCGGGGGGGGCACAGATACGCAGTATTTT. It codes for CASSEEASGGGTDTQYF.

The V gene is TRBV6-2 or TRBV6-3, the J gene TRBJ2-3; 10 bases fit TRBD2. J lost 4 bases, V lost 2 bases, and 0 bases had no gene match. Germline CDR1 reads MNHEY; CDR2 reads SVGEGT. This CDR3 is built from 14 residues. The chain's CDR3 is CASSYGTSADTQYF. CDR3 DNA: TGTGCCAGCAGTTACGGGACTAGCGCAGATACGCAGTATTTT.

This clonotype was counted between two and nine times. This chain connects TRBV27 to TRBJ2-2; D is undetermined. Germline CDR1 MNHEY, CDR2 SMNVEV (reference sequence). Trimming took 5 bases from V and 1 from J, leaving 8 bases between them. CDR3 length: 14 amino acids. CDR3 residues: CASSRKGNTGELFF. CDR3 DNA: TGTGCCAGCAGTCGTAAGGGGAACACCGGGGAGCTGTTTTTT.

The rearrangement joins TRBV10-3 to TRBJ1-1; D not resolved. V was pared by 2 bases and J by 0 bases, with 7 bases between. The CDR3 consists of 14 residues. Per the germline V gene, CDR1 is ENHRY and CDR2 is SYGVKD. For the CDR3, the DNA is TGTGCCATCAGTGAGGGTATACTGAACACTGAAGCTTTCTTT. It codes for CAISEGILNTEAFF.

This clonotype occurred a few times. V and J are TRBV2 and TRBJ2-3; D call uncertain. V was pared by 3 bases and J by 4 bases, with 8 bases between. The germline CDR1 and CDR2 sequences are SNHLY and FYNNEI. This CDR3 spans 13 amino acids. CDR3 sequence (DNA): TGTGCCAGCAGTGATCTAGTGGCAGATACGCAGTATTTT. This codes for CASSDLVADTQYF.

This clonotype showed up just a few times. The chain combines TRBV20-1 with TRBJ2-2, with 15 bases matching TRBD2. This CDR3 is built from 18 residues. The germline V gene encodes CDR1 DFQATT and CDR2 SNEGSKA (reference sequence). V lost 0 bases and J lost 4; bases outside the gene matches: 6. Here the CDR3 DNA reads TGCAGTGCTAGAGACGGACTAGCGGGGGGGTCGGTCACCGGGGAGCTGTTTTTT. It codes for CSARDGLAGGSVTGELFF.

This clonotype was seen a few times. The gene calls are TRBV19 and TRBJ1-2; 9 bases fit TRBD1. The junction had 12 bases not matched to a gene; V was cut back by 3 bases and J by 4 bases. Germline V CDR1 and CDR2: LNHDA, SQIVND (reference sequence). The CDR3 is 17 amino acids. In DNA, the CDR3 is TGTGCCAGTAGTATTCCGGGACAGGGAATCTTCTTCTATGGCTACACCTTC. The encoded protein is CASSIPGQGIFFYGYTF.

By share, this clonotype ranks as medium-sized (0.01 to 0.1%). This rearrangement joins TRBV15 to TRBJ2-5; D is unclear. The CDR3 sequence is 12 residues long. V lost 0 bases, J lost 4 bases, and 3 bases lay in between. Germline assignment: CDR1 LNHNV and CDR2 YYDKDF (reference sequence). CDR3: CATSRDVETQYF. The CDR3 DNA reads TGTGCCACCAGCAGAGATGTAGAGACCCAGTACTTC.

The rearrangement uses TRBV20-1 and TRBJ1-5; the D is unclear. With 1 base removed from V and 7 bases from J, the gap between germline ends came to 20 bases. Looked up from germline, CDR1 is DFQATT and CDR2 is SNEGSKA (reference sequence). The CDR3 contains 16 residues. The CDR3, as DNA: TGCAGTGCTAGAGCCGGGGTGGCTGGGATAGGCCAGCCCCAGCATTTT. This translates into CSARAGVAGIGQPQHF.

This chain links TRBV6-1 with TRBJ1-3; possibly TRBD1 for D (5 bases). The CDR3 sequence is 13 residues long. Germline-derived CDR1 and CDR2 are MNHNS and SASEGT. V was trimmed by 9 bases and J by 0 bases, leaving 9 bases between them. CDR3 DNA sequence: TGTGCCAGTGAGGGGCCCTCTGGAAACACCATATATTTT. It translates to CASEGPSGNTIYF.

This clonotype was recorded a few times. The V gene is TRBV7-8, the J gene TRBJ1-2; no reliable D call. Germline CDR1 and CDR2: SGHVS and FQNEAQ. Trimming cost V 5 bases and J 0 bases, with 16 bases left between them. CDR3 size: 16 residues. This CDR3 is CASSPPGRRTNYGYTF. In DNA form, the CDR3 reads TGTGCCAGCAGCCCCCCGGGGAGACGGACTAACTATGGCTACACCTTC.

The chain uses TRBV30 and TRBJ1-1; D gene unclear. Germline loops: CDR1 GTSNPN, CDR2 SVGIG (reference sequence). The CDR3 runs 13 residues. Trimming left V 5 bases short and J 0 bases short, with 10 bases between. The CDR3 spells CAWGEVMNTEAFF. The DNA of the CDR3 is TGTGCCTGGGGCGAAGTGATGAACACTGAAGCTTTCTTT. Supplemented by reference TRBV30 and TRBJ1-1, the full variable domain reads SQTIHQWPATLVQPVGSPLSLECTVEGTSNPNLYWYRQAAGRGLQLLFYSVGIGQISSEVPQNLSASRPQDRQFILSSKKLLLSDSGFYLCAWGEVMNTEAFFGQGTRLTVV.

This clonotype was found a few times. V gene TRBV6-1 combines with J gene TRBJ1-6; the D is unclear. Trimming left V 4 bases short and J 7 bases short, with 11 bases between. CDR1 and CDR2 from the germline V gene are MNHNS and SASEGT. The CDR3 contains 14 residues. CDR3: CASSGNRENSPLHF. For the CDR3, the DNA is TGTGCCAGCAGTGGGAACAGAGAGAATTCACCCCTCCACTTT.

Written as DNA, the CDR3 is TGTGCCAGCAGTACTAGCGGGGGAACCAACGAGCAGTACTTC. Protein product: CASSTSGGTNEQYF. The gene calls are TRBV12-3 or TRBV12-4 and TRBJ2-7, with TRBD2 matching 11 bases. With V trimmed by 5 bases and J by 5 bases, 5 bases remained unmatched. This CDR3 is built from 14 residues.

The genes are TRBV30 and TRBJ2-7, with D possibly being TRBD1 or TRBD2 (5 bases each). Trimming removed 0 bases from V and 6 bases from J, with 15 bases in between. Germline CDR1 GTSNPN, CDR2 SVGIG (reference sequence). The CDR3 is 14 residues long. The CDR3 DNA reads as TGTGCCTGGAGTGTGGTTCTGGGGGTCGGCGAGCAGTACTTC. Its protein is CAWSVVLGVGEQYF.

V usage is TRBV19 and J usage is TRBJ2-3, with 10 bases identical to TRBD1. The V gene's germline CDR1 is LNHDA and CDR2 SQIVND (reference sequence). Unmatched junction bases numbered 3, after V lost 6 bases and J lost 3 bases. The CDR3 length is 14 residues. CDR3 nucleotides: TGTGCCAGTAGCGGACAGGGGGGAACAGATACGCAGTATTTT. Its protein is CASSGQGGTDTQYF.

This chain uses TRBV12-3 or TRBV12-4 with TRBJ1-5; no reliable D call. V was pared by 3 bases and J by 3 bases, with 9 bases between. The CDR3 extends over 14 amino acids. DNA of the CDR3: TGTGCCAGCAGTTTCAGAGAGCTCAATCAGCCCCAGCATTTT. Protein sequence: CASSFRELNQPQHF.

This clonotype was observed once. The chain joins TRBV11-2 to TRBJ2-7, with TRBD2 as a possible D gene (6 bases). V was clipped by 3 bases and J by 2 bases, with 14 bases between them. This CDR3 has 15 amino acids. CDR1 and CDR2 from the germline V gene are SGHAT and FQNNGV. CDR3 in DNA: TGTGCCAGCAGCTTCGGGACTCCCGCCGCCTACGAGCAGTACTTC. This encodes CASSFGTPAAYEQYF. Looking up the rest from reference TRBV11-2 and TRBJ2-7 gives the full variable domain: EAGVAQSPRYKIIEKRQSVAFWCNPISGHATLYWYQQILGQGPKLLIQFQNNGVVDDSQLPKDRFSAERLKGVDSTLKIQPAKLEDSAVYLCASSFGTPAAYEQYFGPGTRLTVT.

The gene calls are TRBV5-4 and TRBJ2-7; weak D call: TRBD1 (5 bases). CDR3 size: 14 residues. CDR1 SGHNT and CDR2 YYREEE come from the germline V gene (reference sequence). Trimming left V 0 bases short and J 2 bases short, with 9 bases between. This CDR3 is CASSLDQGPYEQYF. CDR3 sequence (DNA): TGTGCCAGCAGCTTGGATCAGGGTCCCTACGAGCAGTACTTC.

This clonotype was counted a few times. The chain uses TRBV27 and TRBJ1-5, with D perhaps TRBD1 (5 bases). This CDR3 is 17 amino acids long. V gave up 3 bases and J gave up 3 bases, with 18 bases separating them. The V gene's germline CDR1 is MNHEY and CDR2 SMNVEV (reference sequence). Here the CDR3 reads CASSFRFDPGANQPQHF. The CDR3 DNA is TGTGCCAGCAGTTTCCGCTTCGACCCTGGGGCCAATCAGCCCCAGCATTTT.

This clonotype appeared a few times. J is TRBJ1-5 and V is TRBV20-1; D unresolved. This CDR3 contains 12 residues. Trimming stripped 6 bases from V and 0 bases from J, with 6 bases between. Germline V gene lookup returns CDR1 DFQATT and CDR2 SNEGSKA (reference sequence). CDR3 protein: CSAVVSNQPQHF. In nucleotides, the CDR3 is TGCAGTGCCGTGGTTAGCAATCAGCCCCAGCATTTT.

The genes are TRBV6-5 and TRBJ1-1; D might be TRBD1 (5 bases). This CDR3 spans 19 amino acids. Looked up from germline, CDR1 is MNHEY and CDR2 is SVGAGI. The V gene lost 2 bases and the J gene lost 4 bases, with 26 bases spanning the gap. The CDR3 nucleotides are TGTGCCAGCAGTTACCTCGGTCGGGGGGGGGGAGATCTAAGCACTGAAGCTTTCTTT. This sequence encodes CASSYLGRGGGDLSTEAFF.

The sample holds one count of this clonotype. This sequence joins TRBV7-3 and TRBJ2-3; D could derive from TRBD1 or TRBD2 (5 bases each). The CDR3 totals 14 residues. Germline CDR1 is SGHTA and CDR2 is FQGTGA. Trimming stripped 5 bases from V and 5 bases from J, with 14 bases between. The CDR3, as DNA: TGTGCCAGCAGCCCCGGACTGGGGGAAGATACGCAGTATTTT. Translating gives CASSPGLGEDTQYF. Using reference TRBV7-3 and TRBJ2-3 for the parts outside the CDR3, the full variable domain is GAGVSQTPSNKVTEKGKYVELRCDPISGHTALYWYRQSLGQGPEFLIYFQGTGAADDSGLPNDRFFAVRPEGSVSTLKIQRTERGDSAVYLCASSPGLGEDTQYFGPGTRLTVL.

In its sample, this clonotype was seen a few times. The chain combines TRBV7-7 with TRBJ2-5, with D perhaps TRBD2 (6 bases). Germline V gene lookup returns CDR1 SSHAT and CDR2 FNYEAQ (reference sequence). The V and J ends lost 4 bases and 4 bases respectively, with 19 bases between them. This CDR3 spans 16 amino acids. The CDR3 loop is CASSSGRTWRGETQYF. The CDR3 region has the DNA TGTGCCAGCAGCTCGGGTCGGACGTGGCGGGGAGAGACCCAGTACTTC.

CDR3 nucleotide sequence: TGTGCCAGCAGGACCCCGGGACTAGCGGTAGTCGGGGAGCTGTTTTTT. Protein: CASRTPGLAVVGELFF. The J gene is TRBJ2-2, the V gene TRBV2, with 11 bases matching TRBD2. V shed 6 bases, J shed 7 bases, and the junction held 10 bases outside the gene matches. The germline gives CDR1 SNHLY, CDR2 FYNNEI. The CDR3 length is 16 residues.

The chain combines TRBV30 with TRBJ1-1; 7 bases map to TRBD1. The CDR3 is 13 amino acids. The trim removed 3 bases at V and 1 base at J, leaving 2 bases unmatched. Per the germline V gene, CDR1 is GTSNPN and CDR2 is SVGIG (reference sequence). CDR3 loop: CAWSRTGNTEAFF. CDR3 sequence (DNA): TGTGCCTGGAGCCGGACAGGGAACACTGAAGCTTTCTTT.